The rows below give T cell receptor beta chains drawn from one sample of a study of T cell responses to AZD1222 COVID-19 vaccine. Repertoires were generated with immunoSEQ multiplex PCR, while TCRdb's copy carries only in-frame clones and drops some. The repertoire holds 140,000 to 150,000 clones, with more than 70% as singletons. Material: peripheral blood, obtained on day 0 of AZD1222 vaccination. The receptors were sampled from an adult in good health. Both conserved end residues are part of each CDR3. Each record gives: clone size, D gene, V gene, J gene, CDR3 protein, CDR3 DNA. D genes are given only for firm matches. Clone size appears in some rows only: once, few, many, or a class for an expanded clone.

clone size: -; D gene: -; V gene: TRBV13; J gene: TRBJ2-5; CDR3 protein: CASSPRDGDQETQYF; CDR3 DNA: TGTGCCAGCAGCCCACGGGACGGGGACCAAGAGACCCAGTACTTC
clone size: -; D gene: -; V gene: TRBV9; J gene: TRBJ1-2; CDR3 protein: CASSVYEMGASYTF; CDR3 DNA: TGTGCCAGCAGCGTATATGAAATGGGGGCTAGCTACACCTTC
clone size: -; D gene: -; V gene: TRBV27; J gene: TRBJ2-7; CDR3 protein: CASSFPRGRQYF; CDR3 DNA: TGTGCCAGCAGTTTCCCTAGGGGCCGGCAGTACTTC
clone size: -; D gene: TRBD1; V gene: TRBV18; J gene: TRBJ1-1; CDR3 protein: CASSLNPGTGSEAFF; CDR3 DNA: TGTGCCAGCTCATTAAACCCCGGGACAGGTTCTGAAGCTTTCTTT
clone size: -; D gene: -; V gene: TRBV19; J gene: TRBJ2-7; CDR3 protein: CASSINSGAGDLYEQYF; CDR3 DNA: TGTGCCAGTAGTATTAATAGTGGGGCGGGCGACCTCTACGAGCAGTACTTC
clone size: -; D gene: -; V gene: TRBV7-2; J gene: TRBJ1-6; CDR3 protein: CASSPQGRGYNSPLHF; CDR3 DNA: TGTGCCAGCAGCCCGCAGGGAAGGGGTTATAATTCACCCCTCCACTTT
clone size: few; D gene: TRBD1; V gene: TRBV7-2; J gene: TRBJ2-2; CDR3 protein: CASSYLRTGRSAGELFF; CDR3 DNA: TGTGCCAGCAGCTATCTTAGGACAGGGAGGTCTGCCGGGGAGCTGTTTTTT
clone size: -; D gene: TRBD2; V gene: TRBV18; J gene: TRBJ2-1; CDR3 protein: CASSPRLAGPSGDNEQFF; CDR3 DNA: TGTGCCAGCTCACCAAGGCTAGCGGGGCCCTCCGGGGATAATGAGCAGTTCTTC
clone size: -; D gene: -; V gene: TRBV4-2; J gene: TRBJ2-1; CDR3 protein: CASSQGRPIYEQFF; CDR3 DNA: TGTGCCAGCAGCCAAGGACGCCCCATCTATGAGCAGTTCTTC
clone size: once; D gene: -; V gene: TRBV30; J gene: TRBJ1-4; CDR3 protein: CAWANRRGEKLFF; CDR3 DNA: TGTGCCTGGGCGAATCGAAGGGGCGAAAAACTGTTTTTT
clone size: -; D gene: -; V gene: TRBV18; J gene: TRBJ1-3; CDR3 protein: CASSPLNREGAKGNTIYF; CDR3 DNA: TGTGCCAGCTCACCACTGAACAGGGAAGGGGCGAAAGGAAACACCATATATTTT
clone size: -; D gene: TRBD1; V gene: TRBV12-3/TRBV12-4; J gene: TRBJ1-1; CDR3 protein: CASRDGTGTEAFF; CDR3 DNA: TGTGCCAGCAGGGACGGGACAGGCACTGAAGCTTTCTTT
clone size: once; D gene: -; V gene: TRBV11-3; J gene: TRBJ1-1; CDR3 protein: CASSLRGMNTEAFF; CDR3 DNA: TGTGCCAGCAGCTTAAGGGGTATGAACACTGAAGCTTTCTTT
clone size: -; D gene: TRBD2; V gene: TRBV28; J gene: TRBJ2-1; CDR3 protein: CASSSLAGAYNEQFF; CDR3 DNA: TGTGCCAGCAGTTCACTAGCGGGGGCTTACAATGAGCAGTTCTTC
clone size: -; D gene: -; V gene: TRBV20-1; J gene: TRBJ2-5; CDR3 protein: CSASGAPPRTETQYF; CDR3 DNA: TGCAGTGCTAGTGGGGCGCCTCCTCGAACTGAGACCCAGTACTTC
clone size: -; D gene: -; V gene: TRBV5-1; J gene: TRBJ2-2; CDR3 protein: CASSLSETGELFF; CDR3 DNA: TGCGCCAGCAGCTTGTCTGAGACCGGGGAGCTGTTTTTT
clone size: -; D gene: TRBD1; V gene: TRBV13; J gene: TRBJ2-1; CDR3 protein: CASSLVGGEYNEQFF; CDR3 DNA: TGTGCCAGCAGCTTAGTAGGGGGCGAGTACAATGAGCAGTTCTTC
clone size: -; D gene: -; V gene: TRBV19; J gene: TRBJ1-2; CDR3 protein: CASKSRGSYGYTF; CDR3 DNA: TGTGCCAGTAAATCAAGGGGTAGCTATGGCTACACCTTC
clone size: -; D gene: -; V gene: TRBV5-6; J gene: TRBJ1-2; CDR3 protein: CASSLDQGNYGYTF; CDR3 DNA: TGTGCCAGCAGCTTGGATCAGGGGAACTATGGCTACACCTTC
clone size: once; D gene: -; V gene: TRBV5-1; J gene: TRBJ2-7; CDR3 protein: CASSFLGQPSYEQYF; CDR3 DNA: TGCGCCAGCAGCTTCCTCGGACAGCCGTCCTACGAGCAGTACTTC
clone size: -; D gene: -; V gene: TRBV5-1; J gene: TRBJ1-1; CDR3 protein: CASRLVANTEAFF; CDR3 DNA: TGCGCCAGCAGACTCGTTGCGAACACTGAAGCTTTCTTT
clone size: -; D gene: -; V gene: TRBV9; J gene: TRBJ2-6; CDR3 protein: CASSLTGGAGANVLTF; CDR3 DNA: TGTGCCAGCAGCTTGACAGGTGGTGCTGGGGCCAACGTCCTGACTTTC
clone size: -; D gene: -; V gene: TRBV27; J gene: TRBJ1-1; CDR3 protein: CASKEVVVGTEAFF; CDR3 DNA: TGTGCCAGCAAGGAGGTTGTCGTGGGCACTGAAGCTTTCTTT
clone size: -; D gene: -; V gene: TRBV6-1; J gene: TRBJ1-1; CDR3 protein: CASSDNGLAAFF; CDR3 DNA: TGTGCCAGCAGTGATAACGGGCTGGCCGCTTTCTTT
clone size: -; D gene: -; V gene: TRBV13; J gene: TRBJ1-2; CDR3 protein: CASSLGAPREGYTF; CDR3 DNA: TGTGCCAGCAGCTTAGGGGCACCGAGGGAGGGCTACACCTTC
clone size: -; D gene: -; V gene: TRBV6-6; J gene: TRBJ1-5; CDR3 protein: CASSYIHLADQPQHF; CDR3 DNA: TGTGCCAGCAGTTACATCCACCTTGCCGACCAGCCCCAGCATTTT
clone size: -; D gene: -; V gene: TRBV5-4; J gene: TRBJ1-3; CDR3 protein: CASSLRGYGNTIYF; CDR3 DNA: TGTGCCAGCAGCTTGCGAGGGTACGGAAACACCATATATTTT
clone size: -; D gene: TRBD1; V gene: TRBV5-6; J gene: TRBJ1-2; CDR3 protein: CASREPGTGNYGYTF; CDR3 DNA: TGTGCCAGCAGAGAACCCGGGACAGGGAACTATGGCTACACCTTC